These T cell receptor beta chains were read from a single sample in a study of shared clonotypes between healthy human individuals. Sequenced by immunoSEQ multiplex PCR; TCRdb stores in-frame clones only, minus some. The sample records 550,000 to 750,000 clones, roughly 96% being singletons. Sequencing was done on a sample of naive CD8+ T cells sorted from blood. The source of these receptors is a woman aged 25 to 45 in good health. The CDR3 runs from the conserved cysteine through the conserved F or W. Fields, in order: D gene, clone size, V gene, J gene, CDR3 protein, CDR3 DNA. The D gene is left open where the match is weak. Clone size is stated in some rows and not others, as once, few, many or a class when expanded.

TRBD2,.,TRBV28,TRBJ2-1,CASSFPWAGGFGNEQFF,TGTGCCAGCAGTTTCCCTTGGGCGGGAGGGTTCGGAAATGAGCAGTTCTTC
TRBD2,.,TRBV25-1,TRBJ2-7,CASSGWTSGRGYEQYF,TGTGCCAGCAGTGGTTGGACTAGCGGGAGGGGTTACGAGCAGTACTTC
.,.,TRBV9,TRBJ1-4,CASSLRRDNEKLFF,TGTGCCAGCAGCCTCCGAAGGGATAATGAAAAACTGTTTTTT
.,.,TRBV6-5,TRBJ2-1,CASSLSDNEQFF,TGTGCCAGCAGTTTGTCTGACAATGAGCAGTTCTTC
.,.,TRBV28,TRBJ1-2,CASSLRVSWVGYTF,TGTGCCAGCAGTTTAAGGGTCAGTTGGGTTGGCTACACCTTC
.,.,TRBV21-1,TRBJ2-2,CASSKLRRLNTGELFF,TGTGCCAGCAGCAAATTGAGACGGCTGAACACCGGGGAGCTGTTTTTT
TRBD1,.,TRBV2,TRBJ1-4,CASSDPWTGGSTNEKLFF,TGTGCCAGCAGTGACCCTTGGACAGGGGGATCAACTAATGAAAAACTGTTTTTT
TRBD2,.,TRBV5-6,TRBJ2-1,CASSWGSGAISYNEQFF,TGTGCCAGCAGCTGGGGTAGCGGGGCCATCTCCTACAATGAGCAGTTCTTC
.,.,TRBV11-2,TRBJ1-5,CASSLDLLGRQPQHF,TGTGCCAGCAGCTTAGACCTCTTAGGAAGGCAGCCCCAGCATTTT
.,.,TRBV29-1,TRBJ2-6,CSVMDVSGANVLTF,TGCAGCGTCATGGACGTCTCTGGGGCCAACGTCCTGACTTTC
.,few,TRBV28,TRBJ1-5,CASSFSGSNQPQHF,TGTGCCAGCAGTTTTTCAGGGAGCAATCAGCCCCAGCATTTT
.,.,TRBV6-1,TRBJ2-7,CASSEGHPSYEQYF,TGTGCCAGCAGTGAGGGACACCCCTCCTACGAGCAGTACTTC
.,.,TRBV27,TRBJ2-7,CASSFGTNSYEQYF,TGTGCCAGCAGTTTCGGCACTAACTCCTACGAGCAGTACTTC
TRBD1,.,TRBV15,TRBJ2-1,CATSRSNRGYYNEQFF,TGTGCCACCAGCAGATCCAACAGGGGATACTACAATGAGCAGTTCTTC
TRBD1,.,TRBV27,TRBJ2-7,CASSLLHTTGAGEQYF,TGTGCCAGCAGTTTATTACATACGACAGGGGCGGGAGAGCAGTACTTC
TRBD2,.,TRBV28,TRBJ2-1,CASSIAGEQFF,TGTGCCAGCAGTATAGCGGGAGAGCAGTTCTTC
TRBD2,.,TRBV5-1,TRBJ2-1,CASSLVAGPYNEQFF,TGCGCCAGCAGCTTGGTAGCGGGACCCTACAATGAGCAGTTCTTC
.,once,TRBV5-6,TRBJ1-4,CASSSGGGFEKLFF,TGTGCCAGCAGCTCGGGAGGCGGTTTTGAAAAACTGTTTTTT
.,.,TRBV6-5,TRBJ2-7,CATTDSYEQYF,TGTGCCACGACGGACAGCTACGAGCAGTACTTC
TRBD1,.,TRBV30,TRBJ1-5,CAGATGATQPQHF,TGTGCCGGGGCAACAGGGGCTACTCAGCCCCAGCATTTT
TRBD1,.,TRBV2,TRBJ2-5,CASKVTGGNTETQYF,TGTGCCAGCAAAGTGACAGGGGGCAATACGGAGACCCAGTACTTC
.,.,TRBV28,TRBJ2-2,CASSFLAWENTGELFF,TGTGCCAGCAGTTTTTTGGCGTGGGAGAACACCGGGGAGCTGTTTTTT
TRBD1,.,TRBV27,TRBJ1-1,CASSLGAGAGGPNTEAFF,TGTGCCAGCAGTTTAGGGGCGGGGGCAGGGGGCCCGAACACTGAAGCTTTCTTT
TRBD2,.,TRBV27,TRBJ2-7,CASSFVLIAGGGNEQYF,TGTGCCAGCAGTTTCGTCCTTATAGCGGGAGGGGGGAACGAGCAGTACTTC